The text below deals with one TCR beta chain. Its antigen is still unknown. The data originate from a study of cytomegalovirus exposure and HLA in healthy donors. The PCR was carried out with 60 Vbeta primers and 13 Jbeta primers. Libraries were prepared by immunoSEQ multiplex PCR; TCRdb keeps only in-frame clonotypes and omits some of them. The sample carries fewer than 120,000 clones, around 79% recorded once. Germline loops: CDR1 MDHEN, CDR2 SYDVKM. This CDR3 has 13 amino acids. The V end was cut by 6 bases, the J end by 7 bases, with 15 bases between. Whole-study findings and limits: Later on, a genetic analysis was performed. It linked a missense variant in DCLRE1C with V- and J-gene trimming of TCR beta. Immune exposure information available was restricted to CMV serostatus.

V gene TRBV28 combines with J gene TRBJ1-1; D unclear. The sequence was obtained from a woman in her twenties or thirties in good health and CMV-seronegative. What was sequenced was PBMCs. This chain's CDR3 is CASRERLVGEAFF. The CDR3 coding sequence is TGTGCCAGCAGGGAGAGATTGGTGGGTGAAGCTTTCTTT.